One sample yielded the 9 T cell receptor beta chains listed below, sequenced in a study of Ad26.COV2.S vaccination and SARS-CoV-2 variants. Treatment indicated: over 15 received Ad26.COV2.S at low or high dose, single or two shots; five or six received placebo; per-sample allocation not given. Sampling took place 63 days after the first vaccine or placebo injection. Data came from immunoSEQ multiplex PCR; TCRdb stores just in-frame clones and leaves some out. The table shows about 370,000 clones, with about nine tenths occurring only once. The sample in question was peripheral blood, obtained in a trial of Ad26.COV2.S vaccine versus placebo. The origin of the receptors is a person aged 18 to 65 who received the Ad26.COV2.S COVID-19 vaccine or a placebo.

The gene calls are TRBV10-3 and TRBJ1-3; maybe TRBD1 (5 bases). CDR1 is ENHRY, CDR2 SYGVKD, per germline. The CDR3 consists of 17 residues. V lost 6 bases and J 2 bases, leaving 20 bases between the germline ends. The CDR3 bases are TGTGCCATCAGAGATCTGGGGGGGGAGAGGACTGGAAACACCATATATTTT. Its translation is CAIRDLGGERTGNTIYF.

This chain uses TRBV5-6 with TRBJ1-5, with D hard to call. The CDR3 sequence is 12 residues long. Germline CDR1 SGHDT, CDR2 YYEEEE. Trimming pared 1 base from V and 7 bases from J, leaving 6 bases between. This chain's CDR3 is CASSLLGQPQHF. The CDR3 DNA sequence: TGTGCCAGCAGCTTGCTCGGGCAGCCCCAGCATTTT.

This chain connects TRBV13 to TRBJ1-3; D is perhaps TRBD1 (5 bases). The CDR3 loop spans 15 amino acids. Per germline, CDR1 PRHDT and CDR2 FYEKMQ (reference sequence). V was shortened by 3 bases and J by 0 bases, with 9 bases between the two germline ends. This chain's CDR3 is CASSLGTGSGNTIYF. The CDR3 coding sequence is TGTGCCAGCAGCTTGGGGACTGGCTCTGGAAACACCATATATTTT.

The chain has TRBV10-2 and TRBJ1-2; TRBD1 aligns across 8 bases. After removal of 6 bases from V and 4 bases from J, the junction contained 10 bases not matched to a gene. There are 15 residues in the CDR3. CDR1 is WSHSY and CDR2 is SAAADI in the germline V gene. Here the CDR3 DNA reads TGCGCCAGCAGCAAGGACAGGGTGGGTGGCTATGGCTACACCTTC. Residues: CASSKDRVGGYGYTF.

This CDR3 reads CSVEGPTHDGANVLTF. CDR3 bases: TGCAGCGTTGAAGGTCCCACCCACGATGGGGCCAACGTCCTGACTTTC. V usage is TRBV29-1 and J usage is TRBJ2-6; D gene unclear. Germline V gene data show CDR1 as SQVTM and CDR2 as ANQGSEA. V was trimmed by 1 base and J by 3 bases, leaving 13 bases between them. This CDR3 is 16 amino acids long. The whole variable domain, filled in from reference TRBV29-1 and TRBJ2-6, reads SAVISQKPSRDICQRGTSLTIQCQVDSQVTMMFWYRQQPGQSLTLIATANQGSEATYESGFVIDKFPISRPNLTFSTLTVSNMSPEDSSIYLCSVEGPTHDGANVLTFGAGSRLTVL.

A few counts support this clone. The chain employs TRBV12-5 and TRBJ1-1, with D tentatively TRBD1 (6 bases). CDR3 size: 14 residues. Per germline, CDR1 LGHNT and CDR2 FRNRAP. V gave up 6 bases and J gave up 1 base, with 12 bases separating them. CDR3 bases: TGTGCTAGTGGCCCCGGGGGCCAGAACACTGAAGCTTTCTTT. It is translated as CASGPGGQNTEAFF.

The CDR3, as DNA: TGTGCCAGCAGCTCGGTGACAGGTCGGGACCGCGAGCAGTACTTC. This translates into CASSSVTGRDREQYF. The V call is TRBV11-2, the J call TRBJ2-7; D possibly corresponds to TRBD1 (6 bases). This CDR3 is built from 15 residues. Germline V gives CDR1 SGHAT, CDR2 FQNNGV. V lost 4 bases, J lost 6 bases, and 19 bases lay in between.

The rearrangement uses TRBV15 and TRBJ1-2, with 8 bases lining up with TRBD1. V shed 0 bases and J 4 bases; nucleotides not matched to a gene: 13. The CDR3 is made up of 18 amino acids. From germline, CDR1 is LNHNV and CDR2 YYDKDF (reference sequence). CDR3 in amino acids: CATSRDAGRGLAPYGYTF. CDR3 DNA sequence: TGTGCCACCAGCAGAGATGCGGGCAGGGGGCTGGCCCCCTATGGCTACACCTTC.

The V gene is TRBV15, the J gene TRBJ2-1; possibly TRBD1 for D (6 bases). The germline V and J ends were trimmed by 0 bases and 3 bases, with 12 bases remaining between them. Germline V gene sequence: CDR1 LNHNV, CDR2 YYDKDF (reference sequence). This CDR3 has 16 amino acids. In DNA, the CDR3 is TGTGCCACCAGCAGAGAGAGCGACAGGATCTACAATGAGCAGTTCTTC. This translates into CATSRESDRIYNEQFF.